The 23 T cell receptor beta chains listed next were all sequenced from one sample in a study of blood T cells in healthy people across ages (dated by TCRdb to between 2015 and 2017). Library preparation employed 5' RACE. TCRdb lists the instrument as Illumina HiSeq 2500. A second about 7 to 11 cycle PCR used a sample-barcoded 5' primer and a J-beta primer mix. TCRdb cleaned the public reads at Q25 with fastp, built clones with MiXCR and kept in-frame beta chains. For every CDR3 protein sequence, its rows merge into one entry that carries the most common genes and DNA. The sample records hundreds of thousands of distinct CDR3 sequences, 32% of which are singletons. Roughly 15% of the sample belongs to the ten largest clones. The sequenced sample was blood. The receptors were gathered from a woman older than 75 in good health. Donor details come from another sample of the same person, matched by shared clones.

The table lists this clonotype with many counts. This may stem from a read error, because a much larger clone lies one nucleotide away. The chain combines TRBV29-1 with TRBJ2-3; TRBD1 agrees at 8 bases. Germline V gives CDR1 SQVTM, CDR2 ANQGSEA. This CDR3 spans 11 amino acids. J gave up 14 bases and V 3 bases, and 7 bases lay outside the gene matches. Here the CDR3 reads CSVDRQGLGYF. The CDR3 DNA reads TGCAGCGTTGATAGACAGGGGCTAGGGTATTTT.

This clonotype appeared many times. The V gene is TRBV6-1, the J gene TRBJ2-3; D is uncertain. The germline V gene has CDR1 MNHNS and CDR2 SASEGT. This CDR3 has 15 amino acids. V lost 1 base, J lost 2 bases, and 10 bases lay in between. The CDR3 region is CASSEVAADTDTQYF. CDR3 coding DNA: TGTGCCAGCAGTGAAGTGGCAGCTGACACAGATACGCAGTATTTT.

This clonotype was seen many times. The gene calls are TRBV5-1 and TRBJ2-1, with unresolved D. CDR3 length: 14 amino acids. V was trimmed by 4 bases and J by 7 bases, leaving 15 bases between them. From germline, CDR1 is SGHRS and CDR2 YFSETQ. The CDR3 reads CASSIRPVGNEQFF. The CDR3 bases are TGCGCCAGCAGCATCCGTCCCGTAGGGAATGAGCAGTTCTTC.

This clonotype was detected many times. The CDR3 reads CASSLTGYQPQHF. CDR3 DNA sequence: TGTGCCAGCAGCCTGACAGGGTATCAGCCCCAGCATTTT. This sequence joins TRBV7-2 and TRBJ1-5, with 7 bases aligning to TRBD1. Germline CDR1 SGHTA, CDR2 FQGNSA. Unmatched junction bases numbered 3, after V lost 5 bases and J lost 5 bases. CDR3 length: 13 amino acids.

The rearrangement links TRBV20-1 to TRBJ2-1; the match to TRBD2 covers 15 bases. The germline V gene has CDR1 DFQATT and CDR2 SNEGSKA (reference sequence). The CDR3 has 11 amino acids. Germline trimming cut 6 bases from V and 15 bases from J; bases unmatched to any gene: 3. CDR3 region: CSAGTSGRRFF. CDR3 nucleotide sequence: TGCAGTGCAGGGACTAGCGGGAGGAGGTTCTTC.

This clonotype was picked up one time. The chain employs TRBV9 and TRBJ2-1; D perhaps matches TRBD2 (5 bases). CDR3 length: 13 residues. V gave up 0 bases and J gave up 7 bases, with 8 bases separating them. From germline, CDR1 is SGDLS and CDR2 YYNGEE. The CDR3 region has the DNA TGTGCCAGCAGCGTAGGTCCGGGGAATGAGCAGTTCTTC. Its translation: CASSVGPGNEQFF. The full variable domain, with the rest looked up from reference TRBV9 and TRBJ2-1, is DSGVTQTPKHLITATGQRVTLRCSPRSGDLSVYWYQQSLDQGLQFLIQYYNGEERAKGNILERFSAQQFPDLHSELNLSSLELGDSALYFCASSVGPGNEQFFGPGTRLTVL.

Worth noting for this clonotype: One base away lies a much larger clone, so this may be a sequencing read error. This chain connects TRBV9 to TRBJ2-7; D gene unclear. Deletions cut 4 bases from V and 7 bases from J, with 21 bases between. The CDR3 is 15 residues long. Germline lookup yields CDR1 SGDLS and CDR2 YYNGEE. CDR3 sequence (DNA): TGTGCCAGCAGCCTTGACCTAACCTCCTACAATGAGCAGTACTTC. This translates into CASSLDLTSYNEQYF.

This clonotype was seen just once. The chain uses TRBV21-1 and TRBJ1-5; the listed D gene, TRBD1, was not tested against the DNA. TRBV21-1 is recorded as a pseudogene. The CDR3 is made up of 16 amino acids. CDR3 DNA: TGTGCCAGCAGGGACAGGTCCCTTTTTTGCAATCAGCCCCAGCATTTT. It is translated as CASRDRSLFCNQPQHF.

This clonotype was seen repeatedly, ten times or more. The chain couples TRBV3-1 to TRBJ2-5, with D perhaps TRBD1 (5 bases). V lost 0 bases to trimming and J lost 7 bases, with 24 bases between them. CDR1 and CDR2 (germline): LGHDT, YNNKEL (reference sequence). The CDR3 has 18 residues. CDR3 loop: CASSQDEYRSRTVGTQYF. DNA of the CDR3: TGTGCCAGCAGCCAAGACGAATACAGGTCGAGAACGGTGGGGACCCAGTACTTC.

This clonotype was recorded only once. Given a much more abundant clone one base away, this may be a read error. The chain recombines TRBV6-4 with TRBJ1-2; D is ambiguous. Looked up from germline, CDR1 is MRHNA and CDR2 is SNTAGT. The CDR3 spans 17 residues. Trimming removed 5 bases at V and 4 bases at J, with 23 bases between. Written as DNA, the CDR3 is TGTGCCAGCAGTAACGAGTGGGGATCCGGCGGACCCTATGGCTACACCTTC. It encodes CASSNEWGSGGPYGYTF.

V usage is TRBV4-2 and J usage is TRBJ2-4; 8 bases match TRBD1. CDR1 is LGHNA and CDR2 is YNFKEQ in the germline V gene. CDR3 size: 13 residues. Trimming took 5 bases from V and 13 from J; bases not matched to a gene: 10. The CDR3 nucleotides are TGTGCCAGCAGCACTGGACAGGGCTACAAGCAGTACTTC. It codes for CASSTGQGYKQYF.

In this sample, this clonotype turned up once. This may arise from a read error, as a much more abundant clone is one base away. The V gene is TRBV11-2, the J gene TRBJ2-5, with 8 bases that match TRBD2. The CDR3 totals 15 residues. The germline V gene encodes CDR1 SGHAT and CDR2 FQNNGV. CDR3 coding DNA: TGTACCAGCAGCTTAGATGGGAGCGGGGGAGAGACCCAGTACTTC. The encoded protein is CTSSLDGSGGETQYF.

The CDR3 region is CASSLARTGAGYGYTF. CDR3 DNA: TGCGCCAGCAGCTTGGCCCGGACAGGGGCGGGCTATGGCTACACCTTC. The rearrangement links TRBV5-1 to TRBJ1-2, with TRBD1 matching over 9 bases. The CDR3 spans 16 residues. Germline loops: CDR1 SGHRS, CDR2 YFSETQ. With V trimmed by 0 bases and J by 4 bases, 7 bases remained unmatched.

This clonotype was recorded many times. The V and J genes are TRBV6-6 and TRBJ2-1; 8 bases fit TRBD2. The junction had 4 bases not matched to a gene; V was cut back by 6 bases and J by 0 bases. The V gene's germline CDR1 is MNHNY and CDR2 SVGAGI (reference sequence). The CDR3 consists of 15 residues. CDR3 bases: TGTGCCAGCAGAAATAGCGGGGCCTCCTACAATGAGCAGTTCTTC. The encoded protein is CASRNSGASYNEQFF.

In its sample, this clonotype was seen many times. The chain recombines TRBV7-2 with TRBJ2-3; 9 nucleotides align to TRBD1. Germline loops: CDR1 SGHTA, CDR2 FQGNSA. Germline trimming cut 3 bases from V and 5 bases from J; bases unmatched to any gene: 3. This CDR3 spans 14 amino acids. CDR3 loop: CASSLGTGLDTQYF. The CDR3 DNA reads TGTGCCAGCAGCTTGGGGACAGGGTTAGATACGCAGTATTTT.

The rearrangement uses TRBV20-1 and TRBJ1-1, with 7 bases lining up with TRBD1. J lost 11 bases, V lost 0 bases, and 6 bases had no gene match. The CDR3 length is 12 residues. CDR1 and CDR2 (germline): DFQATT, SNEGSKA (reference sequence). CDR3 DNA sequence: TGCAGTGCTAGAGAGGGACAGAGTATCGCTTTCTTT. Translating it yields CSAREGQSIAFF.

This clonotype showed up many times. The V gene is TRBV20-1, the J gene TRBJ2-7; 8 nucleotides line up with TRBD2. Per germline, CDR1 DFQATT and CDR2 SNEGSKA (reference sequence). The CDR3 consists of 13 residues. The J segment lost 3 bases and the V segment lost 6 bases, leaving 7 bases of the junction unmatched. The CDR3 protein is CSAQTSGLYEQYF. The CDR3 nucleotides read TGCAGTGCGCAAACTAGCGGACTCTACGAGCAGTACTTC.

The chain is built from TRBV28 and TRBJ1-2, with no clear D. Trimming stripped 3 bases from V and 8 bases from J, with 4 bases between. The CDR3 loop spans 10 amino acids. Germline CDR1 reads MDHEN; CDR2 reads SYDVKM. The CDR3 here is CASSFRGYTF. CDR3 DNA sequence: TGTGCCAGCAGTTTCCGAGGCTACACCTTC.

In nucleotides, the CDR3 is TGCGCCAGCAGCTGGACACAGGGCGCAAACTACGAGCAGTACTTC. Translating it yields CASSWTQGANYEQYF. The chain employs TRBV5-1 and TRBJ2-5, with D tentatively TRBD1 (6 bases). The DNA end lines up better with TRBJ2-7; the J call may be wrong. The CDR3 length is 15 residues. CDR1 SGHRS and CDR2 YFSETQ come from the germline V gene.

The genes are TRBV24-1 and TRBJ2-2; D possibly corresponds to TRBD1 (5 bases). The CDR3 has 13 residues. V lost 10 bases and J 1 base, leaving 9 bases between the germline ends. CDR1 is KGHDR, CDR2 SFDVKD, per germline. The CDR3 loop is CATQGVNTGELFF. CDR3 bases: TGTGCCACGCAAGGGGTGAACACCGGGGAGCTGTTTTTT.

On this clonotype itself: A much larger clone lies a single base off, so this may be a read error. The CDR3 region has the DNA TGTGTCAGCAGCCAAGACGGTAGCGGATTCACAGATACGCAGTATTTT. Its protein product is CVSSQDGSGFTDTQYF. The chain employs TRBV3-1 and TRBJ2-3; D might be TRBD2 (6 bases). The CDR3 is 16 residues long. CDR1 is LGHDT, CDR2 YNNKEL, per germline (reference sequence).

This clonotype has ten or more counts. The V call is TRBV5-1, the J call TRBJ1-2, with 9 bases matching TRBD1. The CDR3 runs 13 residues. Trimming cost V 4 bases and J 4 bases; bases outside gene matches: 2. CDR1 and CDR2 from the germline V gene are SGHRS and YFSETQ. The CDR3 nucleotides are TGCGCCAGCAGCGAGACAGGGGGCTATGGCTACACCTTC. Its translation: CASSETGGYGYTF.

This clonotype was counted many times. The V and J genes are TRBV10-3 and TRBJ2-3, with TRBD2 matching over 10 bases. Trimming at V came to 4 bases and at J to 5 bases, leaving 6 bases not matched to a gene. The length of the CDR3 is 15 residues. In germline, CDR1 is ENHRY, CDR2 SYGVKD. In nucleotides, the CDR3 is TGTGCCATCAGTGTAGCGGGGGGCCAGCTAGATACGCAGTATTTT. Its translation is CAISVAGGQLDTQYF.